This T cell receptor (beta chain) was identified during a study of T cells in Graves' hyperthyroidism and ophthalmopathy. Amplified regions were TCR beta CDR3 sequences from RNA transcripts. First-round RT-PCR targeting the TCR CDR3 was performed with the HTBI primer set. TCRdb reprocessed the multiplex PCR reads with MiXCR, giving one entry per CDR3 protein. The sample holds roughly 500,000 distinct CDR3 sequences, about 45% seen once. The CDR3 extends over 13 amino acids. CDR1 and CDR2 (germline): ENHRY, SYGVKD. With 4 bases removed from V and 11 bases from J, the gap between germline ends came to 15 bases.

This clonotype was obtained from an adult woman with Graves' disease, either hyperthyroidism or ophthalmopathy (not recorded which). The sequencing input was peripheral blood or thyroid tissue (not recorded which). V is TRBV10-3 and J is TRBJ1-5; D is uncertain. CDR3 in amino acids: CAISAETQETQHF. CDR3 in DNA: TGTGCCATCAGTGCAGAAACCCAAGAGACCCAGCATTTT.